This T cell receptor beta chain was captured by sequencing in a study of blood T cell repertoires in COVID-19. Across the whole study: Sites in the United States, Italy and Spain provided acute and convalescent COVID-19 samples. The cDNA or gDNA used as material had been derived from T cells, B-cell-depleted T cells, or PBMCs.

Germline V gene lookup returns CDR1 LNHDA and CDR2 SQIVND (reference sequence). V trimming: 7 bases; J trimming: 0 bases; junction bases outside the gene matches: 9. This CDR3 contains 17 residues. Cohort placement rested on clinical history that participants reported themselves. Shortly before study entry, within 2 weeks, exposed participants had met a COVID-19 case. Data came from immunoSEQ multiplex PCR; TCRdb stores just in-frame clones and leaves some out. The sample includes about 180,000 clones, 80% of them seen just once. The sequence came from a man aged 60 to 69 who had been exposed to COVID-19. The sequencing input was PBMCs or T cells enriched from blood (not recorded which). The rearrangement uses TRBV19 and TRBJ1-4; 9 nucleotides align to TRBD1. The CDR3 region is CASTGQGFLATNEKLFF. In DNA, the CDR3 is TGTGCCAGTACTGGACAGGGGTTCCTAGCAACTAATGAAAAACTGTTTTTT.